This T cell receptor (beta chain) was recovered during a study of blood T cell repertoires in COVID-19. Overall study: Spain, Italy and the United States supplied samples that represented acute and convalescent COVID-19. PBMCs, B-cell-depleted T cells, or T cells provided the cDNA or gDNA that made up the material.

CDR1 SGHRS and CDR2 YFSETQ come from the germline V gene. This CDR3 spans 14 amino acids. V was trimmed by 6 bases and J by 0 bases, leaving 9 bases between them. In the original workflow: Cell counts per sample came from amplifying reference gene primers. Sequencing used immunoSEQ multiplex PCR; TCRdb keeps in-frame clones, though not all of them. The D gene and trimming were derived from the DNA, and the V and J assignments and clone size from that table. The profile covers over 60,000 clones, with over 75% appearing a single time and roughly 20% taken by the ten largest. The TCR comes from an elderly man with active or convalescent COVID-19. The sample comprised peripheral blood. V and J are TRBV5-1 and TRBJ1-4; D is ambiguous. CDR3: CASKSLATNEKLFF. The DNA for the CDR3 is TGCGCCAGCAAGAGCTTGGCAACTAATGAAAAACTGTTTTTT.